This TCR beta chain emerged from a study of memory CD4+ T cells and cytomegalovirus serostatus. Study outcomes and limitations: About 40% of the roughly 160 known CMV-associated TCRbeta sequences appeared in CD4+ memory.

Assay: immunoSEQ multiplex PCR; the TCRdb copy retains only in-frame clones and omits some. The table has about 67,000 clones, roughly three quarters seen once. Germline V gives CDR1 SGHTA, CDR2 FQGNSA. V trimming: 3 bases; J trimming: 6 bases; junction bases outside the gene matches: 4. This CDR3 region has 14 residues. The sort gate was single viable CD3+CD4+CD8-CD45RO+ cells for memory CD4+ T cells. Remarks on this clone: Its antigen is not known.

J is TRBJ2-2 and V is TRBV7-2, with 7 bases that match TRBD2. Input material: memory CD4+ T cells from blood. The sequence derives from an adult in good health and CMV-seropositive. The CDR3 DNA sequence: TGTGCCAGCAGCTTGGGAGGGTTAGCCGGGGAGCTGTTTTTT. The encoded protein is CASSLGGLAGELFF.